Here is one TCR beta chain with its context. Under the authors' procedure: Estimation of nucleated cell counts relied on the amplification of reference gene primers. Sequenced by immunoSEQ multiplex PCR; TCRdb stores in-frame clones only, minus some. The V and J calls and clone size were taken over from that table, and D and trimming were inferred from the DNA. This sample yields about 70,000 clones, of which 80% are seen a single time; about 20% belongs to the top ten. The data were taken from a study of blood T cell repertoires in COVID-19. Trimming took 0 bases from V and 6 from J, leaving 11 bases between them. The germline gives CDR1 SGHDN, CDR2 FVKESK. The CDR3 is 15 residues long.

The sample taken for sequencing was peripheral blood. This TCR was recovered from a man between 70 and 80 years old who had recovered from COVID-19. The chain employs TRBV14 and TRBJ1-4; tentative D call: TRBD1 (6 bases). CDR3 nucleotides: TGTGCCAGCAGCCAAGAACAGGGTCGGGATGAAAAACTGTTTTTT. Encoded protein: CASSQEQGRDEKLFF.